The T cell receptor beta chain under discussion was sequenced for a study of neurological immune-mediated disorders. TCRdb re-analysed the 5' RACE reads in MiXCR, keeping a single row per CDR3 protein. The repertoire holds tens of thousands of distinct CDR3 sequences, with 4.5% to 5.5% as singletons. There are many counts of this clonotype. Per germline, CDR1 SGHRS and CDR2 YFSETQ. The CDR3 consists of 14 residues. Trimming took off 4 bases at V and 5 bases at J, with 12 bases between the two ends. What was sequenced was PBMCs. The chain couples TRBV5-1 to TRBJ1-4; maybe TRBD1 (6 bases). This clonotype was obtained from a man aged 25-45 years with multiple sclerosis. The CDR3 sequence is CASSGGTPNEKLFF. CDR3 DNA: TGCGCCAGCAGCGGCGGGACACCGAATGAAAAACTGTTTTTT.